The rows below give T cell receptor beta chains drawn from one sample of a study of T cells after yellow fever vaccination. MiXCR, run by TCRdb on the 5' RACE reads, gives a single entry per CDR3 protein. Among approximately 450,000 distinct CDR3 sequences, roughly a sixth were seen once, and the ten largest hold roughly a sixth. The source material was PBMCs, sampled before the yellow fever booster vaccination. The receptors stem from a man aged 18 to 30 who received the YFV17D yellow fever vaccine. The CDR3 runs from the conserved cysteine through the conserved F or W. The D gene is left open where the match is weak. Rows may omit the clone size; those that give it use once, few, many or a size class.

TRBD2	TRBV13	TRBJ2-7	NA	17	TGTGCCAGCAGCTTAGGCATAGCGGGACACGGGCCCTACGAGCAGTACTTC	CASSLGIAGHGPYEQYF
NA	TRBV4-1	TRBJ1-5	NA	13	TGTGCCAGCAGCCAACGGGGAAATCAGCCCCAGCATTTT	CASSQRGNQPQHF
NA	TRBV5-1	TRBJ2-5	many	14	TGCGCCAGCAGCCCGGGGACTGTACAAGAGACCCAGTACTTC	CASSPGTVQETQYF
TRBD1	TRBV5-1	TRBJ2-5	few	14	TGCGCCAGCAGCTCAGGACAGGGGTCAGAGACCCAGTACTTC	CASSSGQGSETQYF
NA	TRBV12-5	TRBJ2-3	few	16	TGTGCTAGTGAACAGAACTTCGGGCTCAACACAGATACGCAGTATTTT	CASEQNFGLNTDTQYF
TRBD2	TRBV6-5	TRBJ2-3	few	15	TGTGCCAGCAGTCCGGGACTAGCGGGCCCAGATACGCAGTATTTT	CASSPGLAGPDTQYF
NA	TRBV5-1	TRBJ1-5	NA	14	TGCGCCAGCAGCGCAGGGGATTTCAATCAGCCCCAGCATTTT	CASSAGDFNQPQHF
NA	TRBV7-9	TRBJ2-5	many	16	TGTGCCAGCAGCCGAAGGAGGGGGCAAAGGCAAGAGACCCAGTACTTC	CASSRRRGQRQETQYF
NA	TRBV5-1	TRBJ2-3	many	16	TGCGCCAGCAGCTTGGTAGGGGGGAGATTCACAGATACGCAGTATTTT	CASSLVGGRFTDTQYF
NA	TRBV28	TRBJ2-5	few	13	TGTGCCAGCAGACCGACAGGAGCAGAGACCCAGTACTTC	CASRPTGAETQYF
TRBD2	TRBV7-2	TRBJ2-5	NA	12	TGTGCCAGCTCCCCGCGGGGGAACACCCAGTACTTC	CASSPRGNTQYF
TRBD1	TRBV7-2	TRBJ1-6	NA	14	TGTGCCAGCAGCCTCCGGGACAGGGCTTCACCCCTCCACTTT	CASSLRDRASPLHF
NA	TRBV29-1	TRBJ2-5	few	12	TGCAGCGTTGTGAGTCTACAAGAGACCCAGTACTTC	CSVVSLQETQYF
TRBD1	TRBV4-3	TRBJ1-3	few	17	TGCGCCAGCAGCCAGCTGCGGGACAGCTACTCTGGAAACACCATATATTTT	CASSQLRDSYSGNTIYF
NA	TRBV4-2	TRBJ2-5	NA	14	TGTGCCAGTAGCCAGAATCAGGTACAAGAGACCCAGTACTTC	CASSQNQVQETQYF
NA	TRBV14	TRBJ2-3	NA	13	TGTGCCAGCAGCCCATCAGGGATTGGGACGCAGTATTTT	CASSPSGIGTQYF
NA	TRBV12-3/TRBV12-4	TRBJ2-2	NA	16	TGTGCCAGCAGCCCAATCAGGACGGTTAACACCGGGGAGCTGTTTTTT	CASSPIRTVNTGELFF
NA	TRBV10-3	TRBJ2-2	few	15	TGTGCCATCAGTAGTCGAGGGACGACCGCCGGGGAGCTGTTTTTT	CAISSRGTTAGELFF
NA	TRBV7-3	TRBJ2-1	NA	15	TGTGCCAGCAGCTTTGAACCTGGGGGGTACAATGAGCAGTTCTTC	CASSFEPGGYNEQFF
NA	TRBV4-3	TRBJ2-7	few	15	TGCGCCAGCAGCAAACACAGGGTCTCGAGGTACGAGCAGTACTTC	CASSKHRVSRYEQYF
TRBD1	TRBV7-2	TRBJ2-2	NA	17	TGTGCCAGCAGCTTAGATATATTTACAGGGGGTTCAGGGGAGCTGTTTTTT	CASSLDIFTGGSGELFF
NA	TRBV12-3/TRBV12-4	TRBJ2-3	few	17	TGTGCCAGCAGTTTATACCCCGCAGGGGCTAGCACAGATACGCAGTATTTT	CASSLYPAGASTDTQYF
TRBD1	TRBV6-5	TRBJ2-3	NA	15	TGTGCCAGCAGGATCGGGACAGGGGGTTCAGATACGCAGTATTTT	CASRIGTGGSDTQYF
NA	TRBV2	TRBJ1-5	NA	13	TGTGCCAGCGGAAGAACAGGGAATCAGCCCCAGCATTTT	CASGRTGNQPQHF
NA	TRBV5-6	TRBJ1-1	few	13	TGTGCCAGCAGCTGGGGGCGACGGACTGAAGCTTTCTTT	CASSWGRRTEAFF
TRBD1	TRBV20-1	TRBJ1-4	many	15	TGCAGTGCTAGGTGTATTGGGACAGGGGGTGAAAAACTGTTTTTT	CSARCIGTGGEKLFF
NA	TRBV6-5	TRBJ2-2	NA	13	TGTGCCAGCAGTTACCCCGACCACGGGGAGCTGTTTTTT	CASSYPDHGELFF
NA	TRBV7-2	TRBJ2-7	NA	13	TGTGCCAGCAGCGCACGGCGGGGCGGTGAGCAGTACTTC	CASSARRGGEQYF
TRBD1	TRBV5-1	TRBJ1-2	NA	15	TGCGCCAGCAGCTACCGACAGGGGGCCGCCTATGGCTACACCTTC	CASSYRQGAAYGYTF
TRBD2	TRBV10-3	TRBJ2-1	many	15	TGTGCCACCGGGCCTAGCGGGGGCCACTACAATGAGCAGTTCTTC	CATGPSGGHYNEQFF
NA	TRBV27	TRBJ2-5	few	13	TGTGCCAGCAGTCCTTACAGGGTCCAGACCCAGTACTTC	CASSPYRVQTQYF
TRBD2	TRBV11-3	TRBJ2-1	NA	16	TGTGCCAGCAGCCCCATTAGCGGGGCGACGGTCAATGAGCAGTTCTTC	CASSPISGATVNEQFF
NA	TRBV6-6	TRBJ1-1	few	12	TGTGCCAGCAGTCGACGGAACACTGAAGCTTTCTTT	CASSRRNTEAFF
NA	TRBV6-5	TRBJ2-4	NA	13	TGTGCCAGCAGGGGACCAGCCAAAAACATTCAGTACTTC	CASRGPAKNIQYF
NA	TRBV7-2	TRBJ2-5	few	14	TGTGCCAGCAGCTCAAACCCCGGGGCAGAGACCCAGTACTTC	CASSSNPGAETQYF
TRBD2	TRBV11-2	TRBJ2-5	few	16	TGTGCCAGCAGCCCTTGGGGGGGGACCGTTCAAGAGACCCAGTACTTC	CASSPWGGTVQETQYF
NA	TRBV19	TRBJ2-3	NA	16	TGTGCCAGTAGTGTCGGCAGTTATAGGGGCCCAGATACGCAGTATTTT	CASSVGSYRGPDTQYF
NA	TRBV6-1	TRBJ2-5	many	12	TGTGCCAGCAGTGAAGCTTTAGAGACCCAGTACTTC	CASSEALETQYF
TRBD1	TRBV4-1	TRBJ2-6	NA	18	TGCGCCAGCAGCCACTGGTCGGGACAGATCTCTGGGGCCAACGTCCTGACTTTC	CASSHWSGQISGANVLTF
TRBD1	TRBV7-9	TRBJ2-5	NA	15	TGTGCCAGCAGCTCAATACAGGGGGCTGGAGAGACCCAGTACTTC	CASSSIQGAGETQYF
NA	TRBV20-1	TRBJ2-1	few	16	TGCAGTGCTGCCCCGGTTCCGGGGAGCTCCTACAATGAGCAGTTCTTC	CSAAPVPGSSYNEQFF
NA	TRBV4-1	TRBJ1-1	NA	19	TGCGCCAGCAGCCATGCTGAAGGACAGTTTAGGGGGGTGAACACTGAAGCTTTCTTT	CASSHAEGQFRGVNTEAFF
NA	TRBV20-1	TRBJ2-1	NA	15	TGCAGTGCGAAAGGAGGGACCCTACTATACAATGAGCAGTTCTTC	CSAKGGTLLYNEQFF
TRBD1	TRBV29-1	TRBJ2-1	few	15	TGCAGCGTCCTGGAGCCGGGACAGGGATACAATGAGCAGTTCTTC	CSVLEPGQGYNEQFF
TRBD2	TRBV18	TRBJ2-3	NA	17	TGTGCCAGCTCACCAGGACTAGCGGGGGGAATGACAGATACGCAGTATTTT	CASSPGLAGGMTDTQYF
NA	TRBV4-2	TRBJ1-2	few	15	TGTGCCAGCAGCCAAGGCGGGGGGTATAACTATGGCTACACCTTC	CASSQGGGYNYGYTF
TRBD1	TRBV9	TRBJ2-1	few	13	TGTGCCAGCAGCGAACAGGGGGCGTATGAGCAGTTCTTC	CASSEQGAYEQFF
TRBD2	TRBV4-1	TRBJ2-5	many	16	TGCGCCAGCAGCCTGAGGACTAGCGGGGGTCAAGAGACCCAGTACTTC	CASSLRTSGGQETQYF
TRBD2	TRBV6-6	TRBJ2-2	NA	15	TGTGCCAGCAATCCGGGACTAGCGAACACCGGGGAGCTGTTTTTT	CASNPGLANTGELFF
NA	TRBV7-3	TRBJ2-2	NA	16	TGTGCCAGCAGCTTAGAGGGCCGGGTTTCGTCCGGGGAGCTGTTTTTT	CASSLEGRVSSGELFF
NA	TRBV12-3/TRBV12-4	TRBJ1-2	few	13	TGTGCCAGCAGTTTAGGCAGGGGTTGGGGCTACACCTTC	CASSLGRGWGYTF
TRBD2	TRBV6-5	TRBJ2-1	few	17	TGTGCCAGCAGCCAAACCTTTAGCGGGGGGGCCGGTAATGAGCAGTTCTTC	CASSQTFSGGAGNEQFF
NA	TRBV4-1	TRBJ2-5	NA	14	TGCGCCAGCAGCCAAGATACTCCCGAAGAGACCCAGTACTTC	CASSQDTPEETQYF